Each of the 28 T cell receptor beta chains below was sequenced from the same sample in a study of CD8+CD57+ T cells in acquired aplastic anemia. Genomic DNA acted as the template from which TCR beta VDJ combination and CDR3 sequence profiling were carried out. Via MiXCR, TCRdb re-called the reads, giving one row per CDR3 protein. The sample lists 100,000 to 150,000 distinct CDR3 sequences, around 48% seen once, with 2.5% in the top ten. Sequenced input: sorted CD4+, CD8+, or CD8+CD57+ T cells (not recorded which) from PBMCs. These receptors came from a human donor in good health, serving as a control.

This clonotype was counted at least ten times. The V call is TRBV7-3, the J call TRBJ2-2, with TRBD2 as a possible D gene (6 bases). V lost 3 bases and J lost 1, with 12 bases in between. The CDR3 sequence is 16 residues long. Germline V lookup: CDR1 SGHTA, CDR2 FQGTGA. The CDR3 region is CASSFTGTVNTGELFF. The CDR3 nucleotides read TGTGCCAGCAGCTTCACCGGGACTGTGAACACCGGGGAGCTGTTTTTT.

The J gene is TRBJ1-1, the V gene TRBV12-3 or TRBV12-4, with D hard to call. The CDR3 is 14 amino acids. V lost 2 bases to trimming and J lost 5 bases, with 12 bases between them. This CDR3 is CASSLNGLGTEAFF. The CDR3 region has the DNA TGTGCCAGCAGTTTAAATGGGCTGGGGACTGAAGCTTTCTTT.

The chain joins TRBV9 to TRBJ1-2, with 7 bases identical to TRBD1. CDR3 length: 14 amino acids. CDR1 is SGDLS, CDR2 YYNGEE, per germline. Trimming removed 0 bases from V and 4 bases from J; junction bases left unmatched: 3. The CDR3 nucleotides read TGTGCCAGCAGCGTAGGAGGGACAGTCTATGGCTACACCTTC. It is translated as CASSVGGTVYGYTF.

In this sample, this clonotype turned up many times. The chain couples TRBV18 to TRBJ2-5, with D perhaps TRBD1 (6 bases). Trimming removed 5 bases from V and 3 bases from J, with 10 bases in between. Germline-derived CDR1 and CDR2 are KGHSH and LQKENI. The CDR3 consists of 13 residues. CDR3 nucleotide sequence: TGTGCCAGCTCAGTAAGGGACAAAGAGACCCAGTACTTC. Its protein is CASSVRDKETQYF.

The CDR3 DNA reads as TGTGCCAGCAGTCCCCCCAGGGGGAATAGCAATCAGCCCCAGCATTTT. Translated, it gives CASSPPRGNSNQPQHF. The chain combines TRBV28 with TRBJ1-5; 7 positions agree with TRBD1. The CDR3 consists of 16 residues. Germline V lookup: CDR1 MDHEN, CDR2 SYDVKM. The V segment lost 5 bases and the J segment 0 bases; nucleotides outside the gene matches: 7.

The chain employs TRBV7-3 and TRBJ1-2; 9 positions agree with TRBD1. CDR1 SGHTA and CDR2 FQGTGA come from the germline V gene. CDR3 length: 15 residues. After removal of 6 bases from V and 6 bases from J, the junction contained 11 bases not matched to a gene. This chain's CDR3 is CASSRAGTGTDGYTF. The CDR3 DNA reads TGTGCCAGCAGTCGCGCCGGGACAGGGACAGATGGCTACACCTTC.

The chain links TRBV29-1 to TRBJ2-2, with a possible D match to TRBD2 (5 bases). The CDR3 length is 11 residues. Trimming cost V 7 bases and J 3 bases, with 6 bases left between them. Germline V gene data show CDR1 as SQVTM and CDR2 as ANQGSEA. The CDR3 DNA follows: TGCAGCGGGGGAGACACCGGGGAGCTGTTTTTT. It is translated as CSGGDTGELFF.

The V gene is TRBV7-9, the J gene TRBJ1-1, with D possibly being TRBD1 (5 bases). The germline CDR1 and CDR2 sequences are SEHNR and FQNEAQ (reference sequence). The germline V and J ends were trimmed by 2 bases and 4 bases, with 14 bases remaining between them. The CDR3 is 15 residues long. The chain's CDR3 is CASSLQGGAVTEAFF. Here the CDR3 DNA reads TGTGCCAGCAGCTTACAGGGAGGGGCCGTCACTGAAGCTTTCTTT.

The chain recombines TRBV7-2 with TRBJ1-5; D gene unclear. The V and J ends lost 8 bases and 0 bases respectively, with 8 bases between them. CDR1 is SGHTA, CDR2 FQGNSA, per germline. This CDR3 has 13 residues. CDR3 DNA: TGTGCCAGCGGGGAGTATAGCAATCAGCCCCAGCATTTT. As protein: CASGEYSNQPQHF.

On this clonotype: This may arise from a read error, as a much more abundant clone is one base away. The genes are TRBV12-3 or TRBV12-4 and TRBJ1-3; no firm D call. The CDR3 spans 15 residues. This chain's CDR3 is CASSPPSGAGNTVYF. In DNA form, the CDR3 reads TGTGCCAGCAGTCCGCCCTCAGGCGCTGGAAACACCGTATATTTT.

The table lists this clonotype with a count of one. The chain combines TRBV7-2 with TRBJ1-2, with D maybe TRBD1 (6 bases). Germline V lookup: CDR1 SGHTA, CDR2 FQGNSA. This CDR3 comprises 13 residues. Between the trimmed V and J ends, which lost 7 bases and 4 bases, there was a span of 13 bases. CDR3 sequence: CASILTGTYGYTF. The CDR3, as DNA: TGTGCCAGCATACTGACAGGCACCTATGGCTACACCTTC. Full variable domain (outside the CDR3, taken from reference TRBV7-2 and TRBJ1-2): GAGVSQSPSNKVTEKGKDVELRCDPISGHTALYWYRQSLGQGLEFLIYFQGNSAPDKSGLPSDRFSAERTGGSVSTLTIQRTQQEDSAVYLCASILTGTYGYTFGSGTRLTVV.

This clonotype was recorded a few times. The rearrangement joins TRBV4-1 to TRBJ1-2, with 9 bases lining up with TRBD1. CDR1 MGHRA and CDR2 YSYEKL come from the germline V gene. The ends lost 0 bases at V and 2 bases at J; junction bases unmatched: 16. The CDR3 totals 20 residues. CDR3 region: CASSQDPAAGAGQGNYGYTF. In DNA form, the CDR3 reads TGCGCCAGCAGCCAAGATCCGGCCGCGGGGGCCGGACAGGGGAACTATGGCTACACCTTC.

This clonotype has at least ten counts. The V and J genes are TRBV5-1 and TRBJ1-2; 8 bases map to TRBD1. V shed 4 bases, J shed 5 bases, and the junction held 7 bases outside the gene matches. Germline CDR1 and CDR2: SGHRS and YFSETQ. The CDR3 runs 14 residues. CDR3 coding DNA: TGCGCCAGCAGCGGGGATGGACAGGGTTATGGCTACACCTTC. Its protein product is CASSGDGQGYGYTF.

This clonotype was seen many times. The CDR3 region is CATQTGSNTDTQYF. The CDR3 DNA reads as TGTGCCACTCAGACAGGGAGTAACACAGATACGCAGTATTTT. This chain links TRBV2 with TRBJ2-3; 7 bases map to TRBD1. Germline lookup yields CDR1 SNHLY and CDR2 FYNNEI. The trim removed 10 bases at V and 2 bases at J, leaving 9 bases unmatched. The CDR3 has 14 residues.

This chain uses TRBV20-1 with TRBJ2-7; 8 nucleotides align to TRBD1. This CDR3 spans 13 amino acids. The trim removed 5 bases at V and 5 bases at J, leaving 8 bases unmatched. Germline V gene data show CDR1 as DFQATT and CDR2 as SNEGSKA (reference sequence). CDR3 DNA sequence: TGCAGTGCTCTGGCGGACAGGGAGAACGAGCAGTACTTC. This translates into CSALADRENEQYF.

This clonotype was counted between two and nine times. The CDR3 spells CASRGRGNEQYF. The DNA of the CDR3 is TGTGCCAGCCGGGGGAGGGGAAACGAGCAGTACTTC. V gene TRBV2 combines with J gene TRBJ2-7; TRBD2 aligns across 7 bases. The CDR3 consists of 12 residues. Germline V lookup: CDR1 SNHLY, CDR2 FYNNEI. The V segment lost 8 bases and the J segment 5 bases; nucleotides outside the gene matches: 6.

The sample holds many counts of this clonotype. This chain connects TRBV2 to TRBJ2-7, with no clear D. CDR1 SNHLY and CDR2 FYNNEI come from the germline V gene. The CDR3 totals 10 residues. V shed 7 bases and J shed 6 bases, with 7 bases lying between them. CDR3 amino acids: CASTALEQYF. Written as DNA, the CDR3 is TGTGCCAGCACGGCTCTCGAGCAGTACTTC. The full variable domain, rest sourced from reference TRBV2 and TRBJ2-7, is EPEVTQTPSHQVTQMGQEVILRCVPISNHLYFYWYRQILGQKVEFLVSFYNNEISEKSEIFDDQFSVERPDGSNFTLKIRSTKLEDSAMYFCASTALEQYFGPGTRLTVT.

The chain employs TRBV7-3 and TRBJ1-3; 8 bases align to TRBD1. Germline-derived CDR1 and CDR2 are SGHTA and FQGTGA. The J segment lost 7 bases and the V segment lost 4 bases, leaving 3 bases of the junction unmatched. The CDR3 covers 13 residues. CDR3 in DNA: TGTGCCAGCAGCTCCAGGACAGGGAACACCATATATTTT. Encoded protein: CASSSRTGNTIYF.

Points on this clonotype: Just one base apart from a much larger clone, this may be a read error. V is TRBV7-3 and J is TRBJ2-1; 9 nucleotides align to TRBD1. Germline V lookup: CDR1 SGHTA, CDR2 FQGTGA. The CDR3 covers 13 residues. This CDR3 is CASSLKGTGWQSF. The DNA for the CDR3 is TGTGCCAGCAGCTTAAAGGGGACAGGGTGGCAGTCCTTC. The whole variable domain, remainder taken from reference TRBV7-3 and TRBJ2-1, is GAGVSQTPSNKVTEKGKYVELRCDPISGHTALYWYRQSLGQGPEFLIYFQGTGAADDSGLPNDRFFAVRPEGSVSTLKIQRTERGDSAVYLCASSLKGTGWQSFGPGTRLTVL.

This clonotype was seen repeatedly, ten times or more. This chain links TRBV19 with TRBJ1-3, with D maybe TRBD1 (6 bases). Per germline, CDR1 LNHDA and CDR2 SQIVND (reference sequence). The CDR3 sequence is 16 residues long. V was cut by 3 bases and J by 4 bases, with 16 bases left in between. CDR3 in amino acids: CASSIPTGSTGNTIYF. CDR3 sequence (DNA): TGTGCCAGTAGTATCCCCACAGGGAGTACGGGAAACACCATATATTTT.

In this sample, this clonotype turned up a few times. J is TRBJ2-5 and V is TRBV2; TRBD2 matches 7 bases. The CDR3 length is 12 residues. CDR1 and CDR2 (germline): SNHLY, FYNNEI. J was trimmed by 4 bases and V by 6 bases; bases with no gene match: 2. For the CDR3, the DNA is TGTGCCAGCAGGCGGGGGATAGAGACCCAGTACTTC. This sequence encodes CASRRGIETQYF.

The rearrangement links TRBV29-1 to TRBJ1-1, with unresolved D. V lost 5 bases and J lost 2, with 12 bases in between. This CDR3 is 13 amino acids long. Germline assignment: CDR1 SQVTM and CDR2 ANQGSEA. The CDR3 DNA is TGCAGCGTTAAGACACTAGTCAACACTGAAGCTTTCTTT. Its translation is CSVKTLVNTEAFF. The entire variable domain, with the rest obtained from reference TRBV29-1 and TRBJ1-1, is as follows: SAVISQKPSRDICQRGTSLTIQCQVDSQVTMMFWYRQQPGQSLTLIATANQGSEATYESGFVIDKFPISRPNLTFSTLTVSNMSPEDSSIYLCSVKTLVNTEAFFGQGTRLTVV.

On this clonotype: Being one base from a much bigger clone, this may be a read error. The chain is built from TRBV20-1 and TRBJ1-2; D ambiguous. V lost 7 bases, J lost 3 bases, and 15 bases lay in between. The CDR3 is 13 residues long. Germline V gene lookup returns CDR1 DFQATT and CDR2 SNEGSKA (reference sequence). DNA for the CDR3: TGCAGTGTTAAGCGCCCGGCGTACTATGGCTACACCTTC. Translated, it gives CSVKRPAYYGYTF.

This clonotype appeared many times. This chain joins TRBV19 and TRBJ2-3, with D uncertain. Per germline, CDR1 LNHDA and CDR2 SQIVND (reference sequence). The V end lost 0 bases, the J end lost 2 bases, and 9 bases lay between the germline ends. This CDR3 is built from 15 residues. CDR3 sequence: CASSIEYFNTDTQYF. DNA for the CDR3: TGTGCCAGTAGTATAGAGTACTTCAACACAGATACGCAGTATTTT.

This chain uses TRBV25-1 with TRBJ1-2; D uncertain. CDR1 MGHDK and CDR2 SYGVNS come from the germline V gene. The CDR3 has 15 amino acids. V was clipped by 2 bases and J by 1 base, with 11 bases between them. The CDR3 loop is CASSEKSDINYGYTF. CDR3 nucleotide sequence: TGTGCCAGCAGTGAAAAATCCGACATTAACTATGGCTACACCTTC.

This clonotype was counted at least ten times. The CDR3 DNA sequence: TGTGCCAGCAGCCAAGAGACTAGCGGTTACGAGCAGTACTTC. Protein product: CASSQETSGYEQYF. This chain uses TRBV3-1 with TRBJ2-7; TRBD2 agrees at 9 bases. The CDR3 runs 14 residues. CDR1 LGHDT and CDR2 YNNKEL come from the germline V gene (reference sequence). The V segment lost 0 bases and the J segment 4 bases; nucleotides outside the gene matches: 1.

CDR3: CATSDFFETQYF. The CDR3 coding sequence is TGTGCCACCAGTGATTTCTTTGAGACCCAGTACTTC. This chain connects TRBV24-1 to TRBJ2-5; D gene ambiguous. Germline V gene data show CDR1 as KGHDR and CDR2 as SFDVKD. V lost 1 base, J lost 5 bases, and 4 bases lay in between. The CDR3 extends over 12 amino acids.

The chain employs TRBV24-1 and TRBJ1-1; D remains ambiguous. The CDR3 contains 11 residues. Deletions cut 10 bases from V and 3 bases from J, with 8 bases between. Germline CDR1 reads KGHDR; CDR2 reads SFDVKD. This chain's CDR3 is CATSRDTEAFF. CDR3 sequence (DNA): TGTGCCACGTCCCGGGACACTGAAGCTTTCTTT.